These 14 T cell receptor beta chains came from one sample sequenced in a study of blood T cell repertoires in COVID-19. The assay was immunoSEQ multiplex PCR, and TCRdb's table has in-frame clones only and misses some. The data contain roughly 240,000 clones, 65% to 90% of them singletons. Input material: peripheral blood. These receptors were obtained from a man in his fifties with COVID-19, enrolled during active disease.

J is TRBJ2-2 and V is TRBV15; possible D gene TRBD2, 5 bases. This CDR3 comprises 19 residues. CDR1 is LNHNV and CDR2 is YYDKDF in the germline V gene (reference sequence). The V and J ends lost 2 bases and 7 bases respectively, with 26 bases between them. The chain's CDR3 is CATSRPKDSQASEVGELFF. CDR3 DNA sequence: TGTGCCACCAGCAGACCCAAGGATAGTCAAGCATCGGAGGTCGGGGAGCTGTTTTTT.

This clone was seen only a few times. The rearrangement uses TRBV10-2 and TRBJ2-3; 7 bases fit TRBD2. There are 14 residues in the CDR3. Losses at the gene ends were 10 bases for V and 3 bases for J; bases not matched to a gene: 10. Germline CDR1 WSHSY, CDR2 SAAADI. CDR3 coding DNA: TGCGCCACCGGGGCGGGGGTTTTAACAGATACGCAGTATTTT. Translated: CATGAGVLTDTQYF.

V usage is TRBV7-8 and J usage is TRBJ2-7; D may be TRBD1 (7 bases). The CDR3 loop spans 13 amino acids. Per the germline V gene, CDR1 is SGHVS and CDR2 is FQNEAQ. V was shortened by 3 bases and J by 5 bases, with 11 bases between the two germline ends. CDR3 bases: TGTGCCAGCAGCTTCGGAGGGGGCGACGAGCAGTACTTC. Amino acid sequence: CASSFGGGDEQYF.

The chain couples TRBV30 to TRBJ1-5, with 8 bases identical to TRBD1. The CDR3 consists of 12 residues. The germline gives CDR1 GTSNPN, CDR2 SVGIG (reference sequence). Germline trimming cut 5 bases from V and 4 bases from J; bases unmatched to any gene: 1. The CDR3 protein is CAWGQGNQPQHF. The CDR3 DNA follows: TGTGCCTGGGGACAGGGAAATCAGCCCCAGCATTTT.

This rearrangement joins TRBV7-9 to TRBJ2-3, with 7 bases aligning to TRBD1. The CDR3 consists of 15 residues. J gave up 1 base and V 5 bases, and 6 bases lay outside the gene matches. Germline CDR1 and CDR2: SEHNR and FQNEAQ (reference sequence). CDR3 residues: CASSRTGARTDTQYF. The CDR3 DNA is TGTGCCAGCAGCCGGACAGGTGCTCGCACAGATACGCAGTATTTT.

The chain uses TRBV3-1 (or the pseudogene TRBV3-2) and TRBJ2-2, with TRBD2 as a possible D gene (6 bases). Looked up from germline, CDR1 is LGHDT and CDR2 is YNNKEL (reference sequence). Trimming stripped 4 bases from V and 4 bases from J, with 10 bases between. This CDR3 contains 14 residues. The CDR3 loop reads CASSLGGGTGELFF. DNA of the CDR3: TGTGCCAGCAGCCTCGGGGGTGGCACCGGGGAGCTGTTTTTT.

The CDR3 loop is CASLFRDRANEQYF. The CDR3 DNA follows: TGTGCCAGCCTTTTCCGGGACAGGGCTAACGAGCAGTACTTC. The chain couples TRBV4-2 to TRBJ2-7; TRBD1 matches 9 bases. V lost 8 bases to trimming and J lost 5 bases; unmatched junction nucleotides: 10. This CDR3 is built from 14 residues. The germline gives CDR1 LGHNA, CDR2 YNFKEQ.

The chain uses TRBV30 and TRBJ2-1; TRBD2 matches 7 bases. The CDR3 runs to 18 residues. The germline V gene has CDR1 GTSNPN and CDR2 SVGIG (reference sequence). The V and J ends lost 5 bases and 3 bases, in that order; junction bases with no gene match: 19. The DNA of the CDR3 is TGTGCCTGGTCAAATTGGGGGTTGGGGAGGGGAAACTACAATGAGCAGTTCTTC. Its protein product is CAWSNWGLGRGNYNEQFF.

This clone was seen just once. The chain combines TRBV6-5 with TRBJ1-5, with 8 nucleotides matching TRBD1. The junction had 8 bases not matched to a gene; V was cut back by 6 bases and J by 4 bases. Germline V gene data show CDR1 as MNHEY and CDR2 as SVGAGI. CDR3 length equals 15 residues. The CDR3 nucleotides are TGTGCCAGCAGCACGACAGGGGTCCCAAATCAGCCCCAGCATTTT. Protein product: CASSTTGVPNQPQHF.

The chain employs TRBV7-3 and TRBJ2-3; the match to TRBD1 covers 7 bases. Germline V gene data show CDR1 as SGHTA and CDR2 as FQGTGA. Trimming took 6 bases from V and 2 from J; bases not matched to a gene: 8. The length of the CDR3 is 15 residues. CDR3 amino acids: CASRTGTDFTDTQYF. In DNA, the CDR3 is TGTGCCAGCAGGACCGGGACAGACTTCACAGATACGCAGTATTTT.

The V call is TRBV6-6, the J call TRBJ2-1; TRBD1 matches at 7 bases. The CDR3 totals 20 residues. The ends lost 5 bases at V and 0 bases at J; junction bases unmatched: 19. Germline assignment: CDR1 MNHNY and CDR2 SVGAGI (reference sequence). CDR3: CASSPQNYRGPLSSYNEQFF. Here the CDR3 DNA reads TGTGCCAGCAGTCCTCAAAATTATAGGGGGCCCCTAAGCTCCTACAATGAGCAGTTCTTC.

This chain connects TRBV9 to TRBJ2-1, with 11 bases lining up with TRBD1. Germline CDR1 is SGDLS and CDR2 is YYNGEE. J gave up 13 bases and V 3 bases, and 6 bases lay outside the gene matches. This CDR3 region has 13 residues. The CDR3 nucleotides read TGTGCCAGCAGCGGCGGACAGGGGGCGAAACAGTTCTTC. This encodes CASSGGQGAKQFF.

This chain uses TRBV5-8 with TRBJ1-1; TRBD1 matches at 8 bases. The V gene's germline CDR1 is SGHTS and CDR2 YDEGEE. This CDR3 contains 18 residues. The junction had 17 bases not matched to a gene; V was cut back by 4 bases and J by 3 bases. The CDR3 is CASSPQDRVFYSDTEAFF. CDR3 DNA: TGTGCCAGCAGCCCTCAGGACAGGGTCTTTTATTCGGACACTGAAGCTTTCTTT.

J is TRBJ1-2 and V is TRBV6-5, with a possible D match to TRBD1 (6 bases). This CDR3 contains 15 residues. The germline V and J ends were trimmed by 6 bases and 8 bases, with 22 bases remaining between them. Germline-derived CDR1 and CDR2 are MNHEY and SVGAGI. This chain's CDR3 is CASRVYHQGREGYTF. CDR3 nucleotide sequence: TGTGCCAGCAGAGTTTACCACCAGGGGCGTGAGGGCTACACCTTC.